This T cell receptor (beta chain) was sequenced during a study of T cells in Graves' hyperthyroidism and ophthalmopathy. General observations from the study: Ophthalmopathy cases were set apart from stable hyperthyroidism by a 13 V-J model. Ophthalmopathy onset followed model prediction by a median around six months. Most clonotypes expanded in thyroid above 0.001 were likewise present in blood.

It was RNA transcripts that yielded the amplified TCR beta CDR3 regions. The HTBI set primed first-round TCR CDR3 RT-PCR. TCRdb ran MiXCR on the multiplex PCR reads and lists one entry per CDR3 protein. This table holds around 250,000 distinct CDR3 sequences, over 15% found once. This sample holds PBMCs from approximately 10 ml fresh peripheral blood. Trimming took 5 bases from V and 2 from J; bases not matched to a gene: 3. Per germline, CDR1 MNHNS and CDR2 SASEGT. CDR3 length: 14 residues. Many counts were recorded for this clonotype. Its antigen is still unknown. The specimen sequenced was blood. This sequence joins TRBV6-1 and TRBJ1-3, with 7 positions matching TRBD1. This receptor was obtained from a woman between 18 and 29 years old with Graves' ophthalmopathy. CDR3 nucleotides: TGTGCCAGCAGTATACAGGGGCCTGGAAACACCATATATTTT. Its protein product is CASSIQGPGNTIYF.